These 14 T cell receptor beta chains were all obtained from the same sample, sequenced in a study of T cell responses to AZD1222 COVID-19 vaccine. The protocol was immunoSEQ multiplex PCR, while the TCRdb copy is restricted to in-frame clones and leaves out a portion. The repertoire holds approximately 120,000 clones, roughly 87% seen once, with 5% to 5.5% in the top ten. The sequences come from peripheral blood, collected on day 0 of AZD1222 vaccination. The receptors originated from an adult in good health.

The chain carries TRBV12-3 or TRBV12-4 and TRBJ1-5; a possible D gene is TRBD1 (5 bases). V was trimmed by 7 bases and J by 7 bases, leaving 14 bases between them. CDR3 length: 13 amino acids. The CDR3 sequence: CASTPGRNQPQHF. The CDR3 DNA reads TGTGCCAGCACCCCGGGACGGAACCAGCCCCAGCATTTT.

This clone was detected only once. The rearrangement uses TRBV6-1 and TRBJ1-4; no definite D call. Germline CDR1 reads MNHNS; CDR2 reads SASEGT. The CDR3 runs 15 residues. V gave up 0 bases and J gave up 0 bases, with 5 bases separating them. CDR3 protein: CASSEARATNEKLFF. CDR3 nucleotides: TGTGCCAGCAGTGAAGCGCGTGCAACTAATGAAAAACTGTTTTTT.

The table lists this clone with a count of one. The chain is built from TRBV29-1 and TRBJ1-4, with 11 nucleotides matching TRBD1. Germline trimming cut 6 bases from V and 8 bases from J; bases unmatched to any gene: 5. The CDR3 is 13 amino acids. The germline gives CDR1 SQVTM, CDR2 ANQGSEA. The CDR3 loop reads CSVSGTGGEKLFF. CDR3 nucleotide sequence: TGCAGCGTCAGCGGGACAGGGGGGGAAAAACTGTTTTTT.

This clone has just one count. This chain joins TRBV3-1 (or the pseudogene TRBV3-2) and TRBJ2-5; D is perhaps TRBD2 (6 bases). Trimming removed 5 bases at V and 7 bases at J, with 17 bases between. The CDR3 is 14 residues long. Germline V gene data show CDR1 as LGHDT and CDR2 as YNNKEL (reference sequence). CDR3 nucleotide sequence: TGTGCCAGCAGCGACGGGACTTCGAGTGGGACCCAGTACTTC. Protein product: CASSDGTSSGTQYF.

The CDR3 DNA reads as TGTGCCATCAGTGACCAGGGACAGCCCGTAGACACCTTC. It translates to CAISDQGQPVDTF. The chain links TRBV10-3 to TRBJ1-2; 7 bases match TRBD1. With 3 bases clipped from V and 12 bases from J, the junction kept 10 bases outside the gene matches. This CDR3 has 13 residues. Germline-derived CDR1 and CDR2 are ENHRY and SYGVKD.

The chain links TRBV7-2 to TRBJ2-5; TRBD1 matches 8 bases. The CDR3 covers 13 residues. With V trimmed by 5 bases and J by 4 bases, 3 bases remained unmatched. The V gene's germline CDR1 is SGHTA and CDR2 FQGNSA. Here the CDR3 DNA reads TGTGCCAGCAGCGGTGACAGGGGAGAGACCCAGTACTTC. This codes for CASSGDRGETQYF.

The chain carries TRBV27 and TRBJ2-2, with TRBD1 identical over 7 bases. This CDR3 spans 15 amino acids. Germline V lookup: CDR1 MNHEY, CDR2 SMNVEV (reference sequence). The J segment lost 2 bases and the V segment lost 2 bases, leaving 2 bases of the junction unmatched. This CDR3 reads CASSLGTANTGELFF. The CDR3 DNA follows: TGTGCCAGCAGTTTAGGGACAGCAAACACCGGGGAGCTGTTTTTT.

The rearrangement links TRBV7-2 to TRBJ1-1, with D uncertain. There are 15 residues in the CDR3. Germline V CDR1 and CDR2: SGHTA, FQGNSA. V dropped 1 base and J dropped 0 bases, with 9 bases sitting between them. Here the CDR3 reads CASSLVRTVNTEAFF. The CDR3 DNA is TGTGCCAGCAGCTTAGTCCGGACGGTGAACACTGAAGCTTTCTTT.

In its sample, this clone was seen once. This sequence joins TRBV4-2 and TRBJ2-2; 11 positions agree with TRBD1. The germline CDR1 and CDR2 sequences are LGHNA and YNFKEQ. The CDR3 consists of 17 residues. Losses at the gene ends were 4 bases for V and 1 base for J; bases not matched to a gene: 5. The CDR3 reads CASSPRTGGMNTGELFF. Written as DNA, the CDR3 is TGTGCCAGCAGCCCGCGGACAGGGGGCATGAACACCGGGGAGCTGTTTTTT.

V and J are TRBV24-1 and TRBJ2-7, with 7 bases that match TRBD1. V shed 3 bases, J shed 2 bases, and the junction held 3 bases outside the gene matches. The CDR3 is made up of 14 amino acids. Germline CDR1 reads KGHDR; CDR2 reads SFDVKD. Here the CDR3 reads CATSDNRGTYEQYF. The CDR3 coding sequence is TGTGCCACCAGTGATAACAGGGGAACCTACGAGCAGTACTTC.

CDR3 sequence (DNA): TGTGCCACCAGTGATTTAGGGACTAGCGGGACCTACAATGAGCAGTTCTTC. Protein sequence: CATSDLGTSGTYNEQFF. This chain links TRBV24-1 with TRBJ2-1; 13 bases align to TRBD2. This CDR3 is built from 17 residues. Trimming removed 1 base from V and 2 bases from J; junction bases left unmatched: 1. Germline V lookup: CDR1 KGHDR, CDR2 SFDVKD.

V and J are TRBV27 and TRBJ2-5; TRBD2 matches 11 bases. CDR1 and CDR2 from the germline V gene are MNHEY and SMNVEV (reference sequence). With V trimmed by 3 bases and J by 5 bases, 8 bases remained unmatched. The CDR3 extends over 16 amino acids. CDR3 protein: CASSFVAGGPGETQYF. CDR3 bases: TGTGCCAGCAGTTTCGTAGCGGGAGGGCCGGGGGAGACCCAGTACTTC.

V is TRBV18 and J is TRBJ1-1; 7 nucleotides line up with TRBD1. Per germline, CDR1 KGHSH and CDR2 LQKENI. V shed 2 bases and J 5 bases; nucleotides not matched to a gene: 5. There are 14 residues in the CDR3. The CDR3: CASSPEGQTTEAFF. CDR3 nucleotide sequence: TGTGCCAGCTCACCAGAGGGACAGACAACTGAAGCTTTCTTT. Variable domain in full (rest from reference TRBV18 and TRBJ1-1): NAGVMQNPRHLVRRRGQEARLRCSPMKGHSHVYWYRQLPEEGLKFMVYLQKENIIDESGMPKERFSAEFPKEGPSILRIQQVVRGDSAAYFCASSPEGQTTEAFFGQGTRLTVV.

The genes are TRBV10-2 and TRBJ2-7; D is unresolved. Trimming removed 5 bases at V and 0 bases at J, with 2 bases between. Germline CDR1 and CDR2: WSHSY and SAAADI. This CDR3 comprises 11 residues. CDR3 residues: CASSHSYEQYF. The CDR3 coding sequence is TGCGCCAGCAGTCACTCCTACGAGCAGTACTTC.